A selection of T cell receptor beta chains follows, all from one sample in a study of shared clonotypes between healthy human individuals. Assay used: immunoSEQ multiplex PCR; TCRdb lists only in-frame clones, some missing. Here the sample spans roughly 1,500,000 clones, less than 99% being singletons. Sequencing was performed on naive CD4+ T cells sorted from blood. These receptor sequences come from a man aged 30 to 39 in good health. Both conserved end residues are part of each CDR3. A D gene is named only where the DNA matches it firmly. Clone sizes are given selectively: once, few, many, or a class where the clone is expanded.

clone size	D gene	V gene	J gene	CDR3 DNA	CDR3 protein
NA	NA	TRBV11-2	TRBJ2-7	TGTGCCAGCAGCTTAGTGGGGGGCTCCTACGAGCAGTACTTC	CASSLVGGSYEQYF
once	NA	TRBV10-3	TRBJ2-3	TGTGCCATCAGTGAACCACTGGGGCGAGGAGTCTTCACAGATACGCAGTATTTT	CAISEPLGRGVFTDTQYF
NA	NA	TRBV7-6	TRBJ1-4	TGTGCCAGCAGCACCGGGACCGGGATCTATTATGAAAAACTGTTTTTT	CASSTGTGIYYEKLFF
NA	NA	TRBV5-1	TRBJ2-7	TGCGCCAGCAGCTTTGGGGGAGATATTGCCTACGAGCAGTACTTC	CASSFGGDIAYEQYF
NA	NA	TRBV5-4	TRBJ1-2	TGTGCCAGCAGCTTGGTACGGGACTATGGCTACACCTTC	CASSLVRDYGYTF
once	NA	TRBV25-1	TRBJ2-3	TGTGCCAGCAGTGATGATAGGACAGATACGCAGTATTTT	CASSDDRTDTQYF
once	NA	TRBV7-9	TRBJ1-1	TGTGCCAGCAGCACCATTCAGGGGAGCACTGAAGCTTTCTTT	CASSTIQGSTEAFF
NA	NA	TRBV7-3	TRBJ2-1	TGTGCCAGCAGCTATGACCGCTACAATGAGCAGTTCTTC	CASSYDRYNEQFF
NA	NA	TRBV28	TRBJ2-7	TGTGCCAGCAGCCGCGGGATCTACGAGCAGTACTTC	CASSRGIYEQYF
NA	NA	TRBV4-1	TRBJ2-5	TGCGCCAGCAGCCAAGAGATTGGGGAGACCCAGTACTTC	CASSQEIGETQYF
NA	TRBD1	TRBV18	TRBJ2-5	TGTGCCAGCTCACCTGGGACAGACCAAGAGACCCAGTACTTC	CASSPGTDQETQYF
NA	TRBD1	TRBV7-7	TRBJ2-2	TGTGCCAGCAGCGCCGGGACAGGGGCCCCCGGGGAGCTGTTTTTT	CASSAGTGAPGELFF
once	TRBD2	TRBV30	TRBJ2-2	TGTGCCTGGTCCCCCCGGGCCGGGGGGATATATAGCACCGGGGAGCTGTTTTTT	CAWSPRAGGIYSTGELFF
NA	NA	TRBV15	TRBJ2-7	TGTGCCACCAGCAGACGCTCGGACGAGCAGTACTTC	CATSRRSDEQYF
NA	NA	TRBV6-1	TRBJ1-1	TGTGCCAGCAGTGTACCTGGGAACACTGAAGCTTTCTTT	CASSVPGNTEAFF
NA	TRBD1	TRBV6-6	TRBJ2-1	TGTGCCAGCAGCAGGGACAGGTTTGTGGATGAGCAGTTCTTC	CASSRDRFVDEQFF
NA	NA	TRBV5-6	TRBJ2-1	TGTGCCAGCAGCTTGGGGTCGGGCGGCAATGAGCAGTTCTTC	CASSLGSGGNEQFF
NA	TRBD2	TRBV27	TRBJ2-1	TGTGCCAGCAACGGACTAGCGGGGACCAATGAGCAGTTCTTC	CASNGLAGTNEQFF
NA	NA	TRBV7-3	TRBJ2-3	TGTGCCAGCAGCTCAAGACTAGGGACAGATACGCAGTATTTT	CASSSRLGTDTQYF
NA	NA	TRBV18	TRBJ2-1	TGTGCCAGCTCACCAAGTAATATCCAGGGCTCCTACAATGAGCAGTTCTTC	CASSPSNIQGSYNEQFF
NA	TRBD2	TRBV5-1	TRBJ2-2	TGCGCCAGCAGCTCACCCGGGACTAGCACCGGGGAGCTGTTTTTT	CASSSPGTSTGELFF
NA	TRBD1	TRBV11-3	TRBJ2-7	TGTGCCAGCAGCTTAGGGGACAGCTACGAGCAGTACTTC	CASSLGDSYEQYF
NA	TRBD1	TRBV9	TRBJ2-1	TGTGCCAGCAGCGTAGATTGGACAGGAATCAATGAGCAGTTCTTC	CASSVDWTGINEQFF
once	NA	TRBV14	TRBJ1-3	TGTGCCAGCAGCCGGTTAGCGGACTCTGGAAACACCATATATTTT	CASSRLADSGNTIYF
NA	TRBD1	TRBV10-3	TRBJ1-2	TGTGCCATCAGTGTAGCAGGGGGCGACTATGGCTACACCTTC	CAISVAGGDYGYTF
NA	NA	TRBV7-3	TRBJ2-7	TGTGCCAGCAGCTTAGGAGGTGGGCACGAGCAGTACTTC	CASSLGGGHEQYF
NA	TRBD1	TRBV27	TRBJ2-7	TGTGCCAGCAGTGACGGGGACAGGTTCTCCTACGAGCAGTACTTC	CASSDGDRFSYEQYF
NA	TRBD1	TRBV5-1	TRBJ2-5	TGCGCCAGCAGCATGGGACAGATCCAAGAGACCCAGTACTTC	CASSMGQIQETQYF
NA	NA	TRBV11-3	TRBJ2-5	TGTGCCAGCAGCCCAGGCGACAGACAAGAGACCCAGTACTTC	CASSPGDRQETQYF
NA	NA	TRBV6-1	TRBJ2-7	TGTGCCAGCAGTTTGGGTGGCGAGCAGTACTTC	CASSLGGEQYF
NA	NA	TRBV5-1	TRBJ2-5	TGCGCCAGCAGCCCCGGTATAGGGCAAGAGACCCAGTACTTC	CASSPGIGQETQYF
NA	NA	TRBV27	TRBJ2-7	TGTGCCAGCAGTTTTTCGCAGTCCTACGAGCAGTACTTC	CASSFSQSYEQYF
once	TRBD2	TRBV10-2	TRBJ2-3	TGCGCCAGCCGGACTAGCGGGAGACTAAATACGCAGTATTTT	CASRTSGRLNTQYF
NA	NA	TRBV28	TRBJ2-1	TGTGCCAGCAGTTTAGGGGGACCCTACAATGAGCAGTTCTTC	CASSLGGPYNEQFF
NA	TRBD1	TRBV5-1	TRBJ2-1	TGCGCCAGCAGCTCTGGACAGGGTCATAGCAACAATGAGCAGTTCTTC	CASSSGQGHSNNEQFF
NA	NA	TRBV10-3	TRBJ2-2	TGTGCCATCAGTTACACGGCCGGGGAGCTGTTTTTT	CAISYTAGELFF
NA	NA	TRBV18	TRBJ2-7	TGTGCCAGCTCACGGAACGTGAGTACACAGTACTTC	CASSRNVSTQYF
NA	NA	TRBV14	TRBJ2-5	TGTGCCAGCAGCCAAAGTCCAGAGACCCAGTACTTC	CASSQSPETQYF
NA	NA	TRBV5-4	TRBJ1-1	TGTGCCAGCAGGTTCCGACAGGAACCCGAAGCTTTCTTT	CASRFRQEPEAFF
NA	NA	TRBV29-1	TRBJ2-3	TGCAGCGTGACGCCAGGTGCAGATACGCAGTATTTT	CSVTPGADTQYF
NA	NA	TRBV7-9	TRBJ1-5	TGTGCCAGCAGCTTAGGGTCGTCGGAGAATCAGCCCCAGCATTTT	CASSLGSSENQPQHF
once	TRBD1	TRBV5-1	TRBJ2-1	TGCGCCAGCAGCTTGGGACAGGGCTCCTACAATGAGCAGTTCTTC	CASSLGQGSYNEQFF
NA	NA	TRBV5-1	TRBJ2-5	TGCGCCAGCCGGGTCCCTGACGGATTTCGAGAGACCCAGTACTTC	CASRVPDGFRETQYF